A single sample gave rise to the 20 T cell receptor beta chains below, sequenced in a study of OX40 agonist ivuxolimab in advanced cancers. Library preparation used the immunoSEQ multiplex PCR assay. TCRdb took over this immuneACCESS table, retaining in-frame rearrangements with V and J assigned. Such tables are incomplete; in checked studies, under half of the missing clones stem from an unresolved V gene, and the remainder is unexplained. The sample table contains tens of thousands of clones; only one count was recorded for 89% of them. Jointly, the top ten make up 9.5% to 12% of the sample. The sequences come from CD4+ or CD8+ T cells sorted from blood, collected in a trial of the OX40 agonist ivuxolimab. All receptors come from an adult with an advanced solid tumor such as melanoma, head and neck, liver or kidney cancer.

Points on this clone: The CDR3 end shows no conserved phenylalanine or tryptophan, and so a read error is likely. The DNA is left out, because the CDR3 cannot be placed on it with certainty; the CDR3 is given as TCRdb lists it. The V call is TRBV27, the J call TRBJ2-3; TRBD1, as called in the table, went unchecked against the DNA. Germline loops: CDR1 MNHEY, CDR2 SMNVEV (reference sequence). Both ends counted, the CDR3 spans 10 residues. CDR3 sequence reads: CASSPSGQLG.

The V gene is TRBV10-3, the J gene TRBJ2-5; TRBD1 aligns across 7 bases. In germline, CDR1 is ENHRY, CDR2 SYGVKD. After removal of 9 bases from V and 3 bases from J, the junction contained 7 bases not matched to a gene. The CDR3 totals 13 residues. The CDR3 spells CAIADRAEETQYF. The CDR3 DNA follows: TGTGCCATTGCTGACAGGGCAGAAGAGACCCAGTACTTC.

The chain joins TRBV5-8 to TRBJ2-7, with unresolved D. The CDR3 contains 14 residues. V was pared by 0 bases and J by 2 bases, with 9 bases between. Germline V gene sequence: CDR1 SGHTS, CDR2 YDEGEE. The CDR3 DNA follows: TGTGCCAGCAGCTTGGAGGGTAGCACCTACGAGCAGTACTTC. This gives the protein CASSLEGSTYEQYF.

The chain links TRBV28 to TRBJ1-2; D might be TRBD1 (6 bases). Looked up from germline, CDR1 is MDHEN and CDR2 is SYDVKM. The V and J ends lost 6 bases and 4 bases respectively, with 15 bases between them. This CDR3 comprises 14 residues. CDR3 loop: CASSYPGQSYGYTF. CDR3 in DNA: TGTGCCAGCAGCTATCCCGGACAGAGCTATGGCTACACCTTC.

The chain employs TRBV6-5 and TRBJ1-1, with TRBD1 matching over 10 bases. The CDR3 extends over 16 amino acids. The germline gives CDR1 MNHEY, CDR2 SVGAGI. Unmatched junction bases numbered 8, after V lost 2 bases and J lost 5 bases. CDR3 amino acids: CASSYDRGRYRTEAFF. CDR3 DNA: TGTGCCAGCAGTTACGACAGGGGGCGCTATCGGACTGAAGCTTTCTTT.

This clone was seen once. The rearrangement links TRBV15 to TRBJ2-3, with D possibly TRBD1 on 6 matching bases. The CDR3 sequence is 17 residues long. V shed 4 bases and J shed 2 bases, with 19 bases lying between them. The germline CDR1 and CDR2 sequences are LNHNV and YYDKDF (reference sequence). The CDR3 sequence is CATSTPTGNKLTDTQYF. The CDR3 nucleotides are TGTGCCACCAGCACCCCTACAGGGAATAAACTCACAGATACGCAGTATTTT.

The chain is built from TRBV6-1 and TRBJ2-5; D could derive from TRBD1 or TRBD2 (5 bases each). The CDR3 is 15 residues long. Germline values: CDR1 MNHNS, CDR2 SASEGT. V was pared by 2 bases and J by 2 bases, with 12 bases between. Here the CDR3 reads CASSESRGVQETQYF. The CDR3, as DNA: TGTGCCAGCAGTGAATCAAGGGGAGTACAAGAGACCCAGTACTTC.

The chain carries TRBV11-3 and TRBJ2-3; 7 nucleotides align to TRBD1. V shed 5 bases, J shed 6 bases, and the junction held 5 bases outside the gene matches. Germline assignment: CDR1 SGHNT and CDR2 YENEEA. CDR3 size: 13 residues. For the CDR3, the DNA is TGTGCCAGCAGCCCTACAGGGGTGGATACGCAGTATTTT. Residues: CASSPTGVDTQYF.

The CDR3 DNA reads TGTGCCAGAAGCTTGACAGTAAACACTGAAGCTTTCTTT. Amino acids: CARSLTVNTEAFF. The chain combines TRBV5-3 with TRBJ1-1; the D is unclear. TRBV5-3 is identified as an open reading frame with a role that is uncertain. This CDR3 is 13 amino acids long. Trimming stripped 1 base from V and 2 bases from J, with 6 bases between.

The chain uses TRBV21-1 and TRBJ1-5; the table gives TRBD1 as D, unverified against the DNA. TRBV21-1 is assigned pseudogene status. The CDR3 extends over 19 amino acids. CDR3: CASSKDVSPGKDSNQPQHF. In nucleotides, the CDR3 is TGTGCCAGCAGCAAAGATGTAAGCCCAGGGAAGGATAGCAATCAGCCCCAGCATTTT.

The chain combines TRBV28 with TRBJ1-1; 9 bases fit TRBD1. The CDR3 length is 16 residues. CDR1 MDHEN and CDR2 SYDVKM come from the germline V gene. V shed 5 bases, J shed 1 base, and the junction held 8 bases outside the gene matches. The CDR3 DNA reads as TGTGCCAGCAGTCCCTCGGGACAGGGCAAGAACACTGAAGCTTTCTTT. This encodes CASSPSGQGKNTEAFF. The full variable domain, completed using reference TRBV28 and TRBJ1-1, is DVKVTQSSRYLVKRTGEKVFLECVQDMDHENMFWYRQDPGLGLRLIYFSYDVKMKEKGDIPEGYSVSREKKERFSLILESASTNQTSMYLCASSPSGQGKNTEAFFGQGTRLTVV.

V usage is TRBV5-6 and J usage is TRBJ1-3; D uncertain. V was shortened by 3 bases and J by 4 bases, with 14 bases between the two germline ends. The CDR3 spans 15 residues. Germline-derived CDR1 and CDR2 are SGHDT and YYEEEE. In nucleotides, the CDR3 is TGTGCCAGCAGCTATGCGCGGGGATACGGAAACACCATATATTTT. Translation gives CASSYARGYGNTIYF.

This chain joins TRBV6-6 and TRBJ1-2; possibly TRBD1 for D (6 bases). The V end lost 5 bases, the J end lost 3 bases, and 13 bases lay between the germline ends. Germline loops: CDR1 MNHNY, CDR2 SVGAGI (reference sequence). CDR3 length: 14 amino acids. CDR3 amino acids: CASSGSGAHYGYTF. CDR3 nucleotide sequence: TGTGCCAGCAGTGGATCGGGGGCCCACTATGGCTACACCTTC.

The chain combines TRBV15 with TRBJ2-7; no clear D. V lost 0 bases to trimming and J lost 7 bases, with 7 bases between them. This CDR3 is built from 12 residues. Germline values: CDR1 LNHNV, CDR2 YYDKDF (reference sequence). The CDR3 protein is CATSRDSREQYF. CDR3 DNA: TGTGCCACCAGCAGAGATTCGCGGGAGCAGTACTTC.

The chain links TRBV5-6 to TRBJ1-6; D not resolved. The germline CDR1 and CDR2 sequences are SGHDT and YYEEEE. V was pared by 1 base and J by 8 bases, with 10 bases between. This CDR3 is 14 amino acids long. The CDR3 DNA sequence: TGTGCCAGCAGCTTGCGCCATTCGGATTCACCCCTCCACTTT. Encoded protein: CASSLRHSDSPLHF.

V usage is TRBV5-1 and J usage is TRBJ2-5; perhaps D is TRBD1 or TRBD2 (7 bases each). Germline V gene lookup returns CDR1 SGHRS and CDR2 YFSETQ. Between the trimmed V and J ends, which lost 0 bases and 4 bases, there was a span of 13 bases. The CDR3 spans 15 residues. CDR3 sequence reads: CASSLGQGGGETQYF. The CDR3 coding sequence is TGCGCCAGCAGCTTGGGACAGGGCGGGGGAGAGACCCAGTACTTC.

The chain has TRBV2 and TRBJ1-5, with D maybe TRBD1 (5 bases). The CDR3 length is 12 residues. The V gene lost 5 bases and the J gene lost 7 bases, with 9 bases spanning the gap. The germline CDR1 and CDR2 sequences are SNHLY and FYNNEI. The CDR3 coding sequence is TGTGCCAGCAGTAGATCAGGGCAGCCCCAGCATTTT. This encodes CASSRSGQPQHF.

This clone was recorded once. The V call is TRBV5-5, the J call TRBJ1-2, with no clear D. Germline CDR1 is SGHKS and CDR2 is YYEKEE (reference sequence). V gave up 0 bases and J gave up 7 bases, with 16 bases separating them. This CDR3 region has 15 residues. The CDR3 here is CASSLEVLTSGGYTF. Here the CDR3 DNA reads TGTGCCAGCAGCTTGGAAGTCTTAACATCGGGTGGCTACACCTTC.

CDR3 in amino acids: CASSRTSGIYEQYF. The CDR3, as DNA: TGTGCCAGTAGCCGGACTAGCGGGATCTACGAGCAGTACTTC. The J gene is TRBJ2-7, the V gene TRBV19; 12 nucleotides match TRBD2. V lost 6 bases, J lost 3 bases, and 3 bases stayed unmatched. There are 14 residues in the CDR3. Germline V lookup: CDR1 LNHDA, CDR2 SQIVND (reference sequence). Full variable domain (outside the CDR3, taken from reference TRBV19 and TRBJ2-7): DGGITQSPKYLFRKEGQNVTLSCEQNLNHDAMYWYRQDPGQGLRLIYYSQIVNDFQKGDIAEGYSVSREKKESFPLTVTSAQKNPTAFYLCASSRTSGIYEQYFGPGTRLTVT.

The genes are TRBV20-1 and TRBJ2-5, with D possibly matching TRBD1 (6 bases). The V end lost 6 bases, the J end lost 4 bases, and 9 bases lay between the germline ends. Germline CDR1 and CDR2: DFQATT and SNEGSKA (reference sequence). The CDR3 consists of 11 residues. This chain's CDR3 is CSASDRETQYF. In nucleotides, the CDR3 is TGCAGTGCATCGGACAGAGAGACCCAGTACTTC.